The source of this T cell receptor beta chain is a study of T cell repertoires in cytomegalovirus infection. At the level of the study: Matching HLA type, along with CMV infection, was indicated by public TCR beta signatures.

Study observations and caveats: CMV-specific TCR beta clonotypes restricted by HLA-C dominated the ex vivo response. Cumulative frequency of public TCR beta families picked out carriers of CMV plus the relevant HLA.

This clonotype was counted a few times. What it recognizes is unknown. TCRdb processed the reads anew with MiXCR; each CDR3 protein has one entry. The data contain some 600,000 distinct CDR3 sequences, 20% to 25% of them singletons. V trimming: 1 base; J trimming: 4 bases; junction bases outside the gene matches: 0. Germline CDR1 and CDR2: MGHRA and YSYEKL. This CDR3 has 14 residues. Sequenced: CD8+ T cells from PBMCs. The J gene is TRBJ1-2, the V gene TRBV4-1, with TRBD1 matching over 10 bases. The receptor's source is a human donor in good health (CMV status not recorded). Some clones in this sample may be carry-over from other donors' samples. The CDR3 coding sequence is TGCGCCAGCAGCCAAGGGACAGGGGGCTATGGCTACACCTTC. It encodes CASSQGTGGYGYTF.